The 9 T cell receptor beta chains below all came from one sample that was sequenced in a study of blood T cell repertoires in COVID-19 (dated by TCRdb to the early 2020s). The method was the immunoSEQ multiplex PCR assay. TCRdb took this table from immuneACCESS and kept in-frame rearrangements with V and J called. Such tables lack part of the clones; where checked against another copy, unresolved V genes explain under half of the gap, and the rest is unexplained. The sample records some 170,000 clones, 80% to 90% of which are singletons. Jointly, the top ten make up about 1.6% of the sample. Sample: peripheral blood. Every receptor here comes from a woman aged 45 to 65 with acute or convalescent COVID-19.

The genes are TRBV5-4 and TRBJ2-1, with 10 bases matching TRBD1. CDR1 is SGHNT, CDR2 YYREEE, per germline (reference sequence). CDR3 length: 14 amino acids. J gave up 5 bases and V 3 bases, and 2 bases lay outside the gene matches. The CDR3 bases are TGTGCCAGCAGCTCGGGACAGGGGAACAATGAGCAGTTCTTC. It is translated as CASSSGQGNNEQFF.

In this sample, this clone turned up once. The rearrangement links TRBV9 to TRBJ2-3; 8 bases fit TRBD2. The CDR3 loop spans 17 amino acids. In germline, CDR1 is SGDLS, CDR2 YYNGEE. V dropped 0 bases and J dropped 3; count of bases not matched to a gene: 9. This chain's CDR3 is CASSVAGGGRVTDTQYF. The CDR3 DNA is TGTGCCAGCAGCGTAGCCGGGGGGGGCCGTGTAACAGATACGCAGTATTTT.

The chain combines TRBV11-2 with TRBJ1-1, with D tentatively TRBD1 (6 bases). The CDR3 spans 11 residues. V lost 5 bases and J 11 bases, leaving 12 bases between the germline ends. Germline-derived CDR1 and CDR2 are SGHAT and FQNNGV. Here the CDR3 DNA reads TGTGCCAGCAGCCCCAAGGGGGGGGCTTTCTTT. This encodes CASSPKGGAFF.

A single count supports this clone. This chain connects TRBV19 to TRBJ2-2, with 8 bases matching TRBD1. The CDR3 loop spans 15 amino acids. Germline V gene sequence: CDR1 LNHDA, CDR2 SQIVND (reference sequence). The V and J ends lost 7 bases and 7 bases, in that order; junction bases with no gene match: 11. The CDR3 here is CASTTTDRVDGELFF. The CDR3 DNA sequence: TGTGCCAGTACCACGACGGACAGGGTGGACGGGGAGCTGTTTTTT. Complete variable domain (other parts from reference TRBV19 and TRBJ2-2): DGGITQSPKYLFRKEGQNVTLSCEQNLNHDAMYWYRQDPGQGLRLIYYSQIVNDFQKGDIAEGYSVSREKKESFPLTVTSAQKNPTAFYLCASTTTDRVDGELFFGEGSRLTVL.

The CDR3 sequence is CASRQGTSGRTTSTSHVTGELFF. CDR3 in DNA: TGTGCCAGCAGACAAGGGACTAGCGGGAGGACCACTTCTACTAGTCATGTGACCGGGGAGCTGTTTTTT. The rearrangement joins TRBV2 to TRBJ2-2; TRBD2 matches 15 bases. V was pared by 6 bases and J by 5 bases, with 25 bases of the junction left unmatched. Germline lookup yields CDR1 SNHLY and CDR2 FYNNEI. The CDR3 spans 23 residues.

The chain employs TRBV5-1 and TRBJ2-5; 9 bases are a match to TRBD2. This CDR3 is 16 amino acids long. Germline CDR1 reads SGHRS; CDR2 reads YFSETQ. V was clipped by 0 bases and J by 5 bases; unmatched bases: 8. The CDR3 region has the DNA TGCGCCAGCAGCTTGGAGGTAGCGGGAGTTGGGGAGACCCAGTACTTC. Translation: CASSLEVAGVGETQYF.

The V gene is TRBV4-1, the J gene TRBJ2-6, with 9 bases lining up with TRBD2. The ends lost 0 bases at V and 0 bases at J; junction bases unmatched: 3. This CDR3 comprises 18 residues. Per the germline V gene, CDR1 is MGHRA and CDR2 is YSYEKL. In DNA form, the CDR3 reads TGCGCCAGCAGCCAAGAAGGCGGGAGGGCCTCTGGGGCCAACGTCCTGACTTTC. Encoded protein: CASSQEGGRASGANVLTF.

The gene calls are TRBV28 and TRBJ1-3; 9 nucleotides agree with TRBD1. Germline CDR1 MDHEN, CDR2 SYDVKM. The CDR3 covers 18 residues. Trimming at V came to 7 bases and at J to 4 bases, leaving 17 bases not matched to a gene. CDR3 coding DNA: TGTGCCAGCAACGATCCGGGACAGGGCTCCGTCTCAGGAAACACCATATATTTT. Protein sequence: CASNDPGQGSVSGNTIYF.

The chain combines TRBV5-4 with TRBJ1-2, with D unclear. The germline gives CDR1 SGHNT, CDR2 YYREEE (reference sequence). Trimming left V 2 bases short and J 7 bases short, with 9 bases between. The CDR3 totals 12 residues. The CDR3 spells CASSFGVSGYTF. The CDR3 DNA reads as TGTGCCAGCAGCTTCGGGGTCTCTGGCTACACCTTC.